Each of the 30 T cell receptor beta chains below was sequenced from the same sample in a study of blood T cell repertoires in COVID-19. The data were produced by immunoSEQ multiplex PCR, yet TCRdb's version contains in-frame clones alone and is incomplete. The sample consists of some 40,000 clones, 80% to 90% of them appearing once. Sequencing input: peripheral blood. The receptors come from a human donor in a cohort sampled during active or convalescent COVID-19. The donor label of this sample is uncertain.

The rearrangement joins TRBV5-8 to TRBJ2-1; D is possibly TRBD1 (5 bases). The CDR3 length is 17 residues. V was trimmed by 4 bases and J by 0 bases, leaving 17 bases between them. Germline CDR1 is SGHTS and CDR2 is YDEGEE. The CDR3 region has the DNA TGTGCCAGCAGCCGAAACGCAGACAGACTCTCCTACAATGAGCAGTTCTTC. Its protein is CASSRNADRLSYNEQFF.

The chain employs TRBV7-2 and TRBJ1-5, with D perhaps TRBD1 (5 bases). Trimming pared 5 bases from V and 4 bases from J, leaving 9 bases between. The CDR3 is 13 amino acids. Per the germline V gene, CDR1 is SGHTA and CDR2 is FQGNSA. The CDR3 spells CASSQTGNQPQHF. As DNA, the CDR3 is TGTGCCAGCAGCCAAACAGGTAATCAGCCCCAGCATTTT. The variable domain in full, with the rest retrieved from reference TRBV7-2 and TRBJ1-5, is GAGVSQSPSNKVTEKGKDVELRCDPISGHTALYWYRQSLGQGLEFLIYFQGNSAPDKSGLPSDRFSAERTGGSVSTLTIQRTQQEDSAVYLCASSQTGNQPQHFGDGTRLSIL.

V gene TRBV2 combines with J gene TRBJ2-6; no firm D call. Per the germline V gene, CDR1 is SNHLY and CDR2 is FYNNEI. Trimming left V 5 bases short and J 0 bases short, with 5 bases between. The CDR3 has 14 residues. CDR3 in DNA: TGTGCCAGCAGTTACGGCTCTGGGGCCAACGTCCTGACTTTC. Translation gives CASSYGSGANVLTF. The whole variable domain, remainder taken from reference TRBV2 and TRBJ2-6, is EPEVTQTPSHQVTQMGQEVILRCVPISNHLYFYWYRQILGQKVEFLVSFYNNEISEKSEIFDDQFSVERPDGSNFTLKIRSTKLEDSAMYFCASSYGSGANVLTFGAGSRLTVL.

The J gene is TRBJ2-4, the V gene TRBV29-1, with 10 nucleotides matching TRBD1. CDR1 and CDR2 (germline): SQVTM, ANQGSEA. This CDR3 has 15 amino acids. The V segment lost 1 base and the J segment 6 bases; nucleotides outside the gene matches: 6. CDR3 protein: CSVEVTGGGRNIQYF. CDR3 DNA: TGCAGCGTTGAAGTGACAGGGGGCGGGAGAAACATTCAGTACTTC.

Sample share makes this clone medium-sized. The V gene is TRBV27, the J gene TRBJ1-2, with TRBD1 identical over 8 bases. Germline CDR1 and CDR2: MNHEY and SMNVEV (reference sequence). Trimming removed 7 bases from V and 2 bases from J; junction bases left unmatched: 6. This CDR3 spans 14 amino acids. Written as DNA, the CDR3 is TGTGCCAGCAAGATTCAGGGGGCCAACTATGGCTACACCTTC. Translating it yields CASKIQGANYGYTF.

CDR3 bases: TGTGCCAGCAGTTACTTGGGGACTAGCGGGAACAATGAGCAGTTCTTC. Translated: CASSYLGTSGNNEQFF. The chain carries TRBV6-5 and TRBJ2-1; 13 bases line up with TRBD2. The CDR3 covers 16 residues. Per germline, CDR1 MNHEY and CDR2 SVGAGI. The trim removed 1 base at V and 5 bases at J, leaving 2 bases unmatched.

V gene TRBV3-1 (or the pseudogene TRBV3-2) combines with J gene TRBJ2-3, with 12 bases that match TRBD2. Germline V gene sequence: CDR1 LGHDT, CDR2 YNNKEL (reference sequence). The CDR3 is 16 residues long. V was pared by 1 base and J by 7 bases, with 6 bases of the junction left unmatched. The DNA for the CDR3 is TGTGCCAGCAGCCAAGGTCTAGCGGGGGGGATGTATACGCAGTATTTT. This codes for CASSQGLAGGMYTQYF.

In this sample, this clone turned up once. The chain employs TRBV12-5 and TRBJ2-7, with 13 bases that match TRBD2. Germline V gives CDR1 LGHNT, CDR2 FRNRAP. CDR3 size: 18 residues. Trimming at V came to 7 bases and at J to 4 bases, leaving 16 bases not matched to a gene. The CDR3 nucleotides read TGTGCTAGTGCTACAGGGGGTCCAGGACTAGCGGGAGCTTACGAGCAGTACTTC. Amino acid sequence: CASATGGPGLAGAYEQYF.

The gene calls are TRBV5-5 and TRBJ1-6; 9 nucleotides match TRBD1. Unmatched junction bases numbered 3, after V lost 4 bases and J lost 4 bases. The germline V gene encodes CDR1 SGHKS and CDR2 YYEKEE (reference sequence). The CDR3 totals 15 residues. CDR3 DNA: TGTGCCAGCAGCATCGGACAGGGGTATAATTCACCCCTCCACTTT. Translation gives CASSIGQGYNSPLHF. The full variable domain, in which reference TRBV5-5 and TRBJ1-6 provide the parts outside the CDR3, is DAGVTQSPTHLIKTRGQQVTLRCSPISGHKSVSWYQQVLGQGPQFIFQYYEKEERGRGNFPDRFSARQFPNYSSELNVNALLLGDSALYLCASSIGQGYNSPLHFGNGTRLTVT.

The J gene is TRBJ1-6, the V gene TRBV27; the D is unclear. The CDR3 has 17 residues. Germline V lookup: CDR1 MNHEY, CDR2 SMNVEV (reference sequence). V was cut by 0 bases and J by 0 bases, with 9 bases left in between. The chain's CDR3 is CASSLSGSSSYNSPLHF. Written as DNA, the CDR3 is TGTGCCAGCAGTTTATCTGGTTCGAGCTCCTATAATTCACCCCTCCACTTT.

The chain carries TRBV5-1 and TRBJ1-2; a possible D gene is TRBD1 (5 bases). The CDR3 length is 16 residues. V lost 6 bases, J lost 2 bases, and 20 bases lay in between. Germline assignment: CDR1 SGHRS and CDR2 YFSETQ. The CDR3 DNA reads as TGCGCCAGCAACCCGGGACTCCTGAGGGCCAACTATGGCTACACCTTC. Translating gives CASNPGLLRANYGYTF.

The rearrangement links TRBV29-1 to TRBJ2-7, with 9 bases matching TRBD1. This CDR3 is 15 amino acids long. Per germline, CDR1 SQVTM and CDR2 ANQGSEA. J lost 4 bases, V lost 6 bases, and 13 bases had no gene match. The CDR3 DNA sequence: TGCAGCGTCCAAGGAGGCGGGACAGGGATTTACGAGCAGTACTTC. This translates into CSVQGGGTGIYEQYF.

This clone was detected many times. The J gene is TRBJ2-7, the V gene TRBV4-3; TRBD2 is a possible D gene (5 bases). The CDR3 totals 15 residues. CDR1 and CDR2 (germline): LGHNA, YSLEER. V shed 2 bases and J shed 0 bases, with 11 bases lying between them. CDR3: CASSQQRTGSYEQYF. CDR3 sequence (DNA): TGCGCCAGCAGCCAACAGAGGACTGGCTCCTACGAGCAGTACTTC.

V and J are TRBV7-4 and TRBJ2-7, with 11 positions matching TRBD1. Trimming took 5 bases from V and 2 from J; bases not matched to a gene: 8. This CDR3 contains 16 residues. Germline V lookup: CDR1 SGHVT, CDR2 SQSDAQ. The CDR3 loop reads CASSARTGGATYEQYF. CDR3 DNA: TGTGCCAGCAGCGCCAGGACAGGGGGCGCCACCTACGAGCAGTACTTC.

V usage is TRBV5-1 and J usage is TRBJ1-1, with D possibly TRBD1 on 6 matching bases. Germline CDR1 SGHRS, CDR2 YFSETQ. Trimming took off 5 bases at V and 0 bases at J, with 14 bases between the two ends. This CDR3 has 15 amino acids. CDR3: CASSMGHQMNTEAFF. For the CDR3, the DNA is TGCGCCAGCAGTATGGGACACCAAATGAACACTGAAGCTTTCTTT.

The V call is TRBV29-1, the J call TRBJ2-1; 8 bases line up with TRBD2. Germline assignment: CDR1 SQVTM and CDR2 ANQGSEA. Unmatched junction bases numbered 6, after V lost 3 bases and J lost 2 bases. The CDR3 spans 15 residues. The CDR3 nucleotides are TGCAGCGTTGAGATGACTAGCGAGACCTACAATGAGCAGTTCTTC. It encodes CSVEMTSETYNEQFF.

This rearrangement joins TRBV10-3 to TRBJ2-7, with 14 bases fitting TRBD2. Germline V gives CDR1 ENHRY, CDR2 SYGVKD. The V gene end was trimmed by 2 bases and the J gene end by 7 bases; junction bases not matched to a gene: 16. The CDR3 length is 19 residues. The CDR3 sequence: CAISEKRLAGGPLLREQYF. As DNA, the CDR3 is TGTGCCATCAGTGAGAAGAGACTAGCGGGAGGGCCTTTATTGCGTGAGCAGTACTTC.

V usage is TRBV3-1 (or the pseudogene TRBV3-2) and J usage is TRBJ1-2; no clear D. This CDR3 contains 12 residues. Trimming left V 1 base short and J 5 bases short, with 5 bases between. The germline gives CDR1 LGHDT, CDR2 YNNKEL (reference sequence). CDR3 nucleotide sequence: TGTGCCAGCAGCCAAGGGGAGTATGGCTACACCTTC. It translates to CASSQGEYGYTF.

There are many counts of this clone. The CDR3 sequence is CASTGTVVHEQYF. As DNA, the CDR3 is TGTGCCTCCACCGGGACAGTCGTCCACGAGCAGTACTTC. V usage is TRBV24-1 and J usage is TRBJ2-7, with 7 bases fitting TRBD1. CDR1 and CDR2 (germline): KGHDR, SFDVKD. V shed 12 bases and J 5 bases; nucleotides not matched to a gene: 12. The CDR3 runs to 13 residues.

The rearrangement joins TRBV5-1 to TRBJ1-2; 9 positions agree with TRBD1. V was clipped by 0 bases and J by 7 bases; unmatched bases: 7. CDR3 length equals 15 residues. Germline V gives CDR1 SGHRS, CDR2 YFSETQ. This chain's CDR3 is CASSLAAGQGSGYTF. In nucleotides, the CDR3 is TGCGCCAGCAGCTTGGCCGCGGGACAGGGTTCTGGCTACACCTTC. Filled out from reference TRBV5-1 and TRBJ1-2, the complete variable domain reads KAGVTQTPRYLIKTRGQQVTLSCSPISGHRSVSWYQQTPGQGLQFLFEYFSETQRNKGNFPGRFSGRQFSNSRSEMNVSTLELGDSALYLCASSLAAGQGSGYTFGSGTRLTVV.

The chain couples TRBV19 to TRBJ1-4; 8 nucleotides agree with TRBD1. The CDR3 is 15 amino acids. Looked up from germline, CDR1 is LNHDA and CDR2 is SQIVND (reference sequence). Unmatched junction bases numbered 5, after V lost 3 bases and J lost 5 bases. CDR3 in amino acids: CASSIGTGGNEKLFF. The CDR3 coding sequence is TGTGCCAGTAGTATTGGGACAGGTGGCAATGAAAAACTGTTTTTT. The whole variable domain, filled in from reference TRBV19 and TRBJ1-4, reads DGGITQSPKYLFRKEGQNVTLSCEQNLNHDAMYWYRQDPGQGLRLIYYSQIVNDFQKGDIAEGYSVSREKKESFPLTVTSAQKNPTAFYLCASSIGTGGNEKLFFGSGTQLSVL.

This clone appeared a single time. The CDR3 region has the DNA TGTGCCAGCAGCCGGCGCAGGGATTACAATGAGCAGTTCTTC. Translating it yields CASSRRRDYNEQFF. The V call is TRBV3-1 (or the pseudogene TRBV3-2), the J call TRBJ2-1; maybe TRBD1 (5 bases). The ends were cut back, 4 bases at V and 4 bases at J, with 11 bases in the middle. The CDR3 extends over 14 amino acids. Germline V gives CDR1 LGHDT, CDR2 YNNKEL (reference sequence).

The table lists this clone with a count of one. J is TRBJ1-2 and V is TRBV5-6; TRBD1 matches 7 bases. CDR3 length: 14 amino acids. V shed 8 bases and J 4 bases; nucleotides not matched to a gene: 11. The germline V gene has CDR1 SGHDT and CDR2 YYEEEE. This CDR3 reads CASGRDRLFYGYTF. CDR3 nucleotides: TGTGCCAGTGGCCGGGACAGACTATTCTATGGCTACACCTTC.

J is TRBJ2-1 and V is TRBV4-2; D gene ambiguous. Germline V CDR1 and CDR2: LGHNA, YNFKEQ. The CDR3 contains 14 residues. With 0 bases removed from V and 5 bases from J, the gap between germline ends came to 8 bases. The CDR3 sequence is CASSQDRSNNEQFF. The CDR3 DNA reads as TGTGCCAGCAGCCAAGATAGGAGTAACAATGAGCAGTTCTTC.

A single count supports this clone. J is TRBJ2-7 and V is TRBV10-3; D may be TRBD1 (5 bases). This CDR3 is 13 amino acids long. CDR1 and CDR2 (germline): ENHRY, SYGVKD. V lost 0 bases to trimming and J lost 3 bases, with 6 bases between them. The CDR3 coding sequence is TGTGCCATCAGTGAGTCAGGGGACTACGAGCAGTACTTC. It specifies CAISESGDYEQYF.

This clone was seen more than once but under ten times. The DNA for the CDR3 is TGTGCCAGCATGACTAGCGGAGGGGGGACAGATACGCAGTATTTT. This gives the protein CASMTSGGGTDTQYF. V and J are TRBV2 and TRBJ2-3, with 9 bases that match TRBD2. V was pared by 7 bases and J by 3 bases, with 8 bases of the junction left unmatched. The CDR3 sequence is 15 residues long. Germline assignment: CDR1 SNHLY and CDR2 FYNNEI.

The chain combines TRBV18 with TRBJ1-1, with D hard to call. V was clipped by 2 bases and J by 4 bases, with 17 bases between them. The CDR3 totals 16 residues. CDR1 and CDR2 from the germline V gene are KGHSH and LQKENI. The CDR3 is CASSPAARGRGTEAFF. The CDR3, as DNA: TGTGCCAGCTCACCAGCCGCGAGAGGGCGCGGCACTGAAGCTTTCTTT.

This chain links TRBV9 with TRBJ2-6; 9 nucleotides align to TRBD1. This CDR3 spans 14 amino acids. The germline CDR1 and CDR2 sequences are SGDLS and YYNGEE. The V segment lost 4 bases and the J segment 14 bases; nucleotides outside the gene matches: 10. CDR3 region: CASSSRDRDILLTF. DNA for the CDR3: TGTGCCAGCAGCTCCCGGGACAGGGACATTCTCCTGACTTTC. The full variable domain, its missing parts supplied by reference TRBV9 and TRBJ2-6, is DSGVTQTPKHLITATGQRVTLRCSPRSGDLSVYWYQQSLDQGLQFLIQYYNGEERAKGNILERFSAQQFPDLHSELNLSSLELGDSALYFCASSSRDRDILLTFGAGSRLTVL.

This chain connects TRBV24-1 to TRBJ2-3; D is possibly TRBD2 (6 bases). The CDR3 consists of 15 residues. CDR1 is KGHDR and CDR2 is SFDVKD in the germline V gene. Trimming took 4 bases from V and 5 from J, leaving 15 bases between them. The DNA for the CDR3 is TGTGCCACCAGTGAGGGGGGTAAGGCACAAGATACGCAGTATTTT. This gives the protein CATSEGGKAQDTQYF.

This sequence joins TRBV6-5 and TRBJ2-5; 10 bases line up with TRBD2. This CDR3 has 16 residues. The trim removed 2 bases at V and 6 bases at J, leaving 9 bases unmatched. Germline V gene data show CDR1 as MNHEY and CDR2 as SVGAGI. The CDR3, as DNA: TGTGCCAGCAGTTACGTAGCTAGCGGGAGTAGGAAGACCCAGTACTTC. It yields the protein CASSYVASGSRKTQYF.